These 22 T cell receptor beta chains were all obtained from the same sample, sequenced in a study of response to subunit inactivated influenza vaccine. TCRdb itself ran the RT-PCR reads through MiXCR, one entry per CDR3 protein. Seen here are fewer than 800,000 distinct CDR3 sequences, 15% to 18% observed once, and the top ten hold 11%. The specimen was PBMCs from blood, collected less than 13 days after vaccination. These receptors all stem from a middle-aged man who received an inactivated influenza vaccine.

This clonotype was found a few times. The genes are TRBV5-1 and TRBJ2-1; 7 bases align to TRBD1. This CDR3 comprises 16 residues. Germline trimming cut 0 bases from V and 2 bases from J; bases unmatched to any gene: 5. Germline CDR1 reads SGHRS; CDR2 reads YFSETQ. This CDR3 reads CASSLGAGTAYNEQFF. The CDR3, as DNA: TGCGCCAGCAGCTTGGGTGCCGGGACAGCCTACAATGAGCAGTTCTTC.

This clonotype was seen more than once but under ten times. The chain employs TRBV7-2 and TRBJ2-5; the match to TRBD1 covers 8 bases. The trim removed 5 bases at V and 3 bases at J, leaving 14 bases unmatched. Germline loops: CDR1 SGHTA, CDR2 FQGNSA. The CDR3 is made up of 17 amino acids. The DNA for the CDR3 is TGTGCCAGCAGCCAACGCGGAGCGAGACAGGGGAAAGAGACCCAGTACTTC. Its translation is CASSQRGARQGKETQYF. Looking up the rest from reference TRBV7-2 and TRBJ2-5 gives the full variable domain: GAGVSQSPSNKVTEKGKDVELRCDPISGHTALYWYRQSLGQGLEFLIYFQGNSAPDKSGLPSDRFSAERTGGSVSTLTIQRTQQEDSAVYLCASSQRGARQGKETQYFGPGTRLLVL.

The rearrangement links TRBV4-2 to TRBJ2-3; 11 bases match TRBD2. The CDR3 consists of 17 residues. In germline, CDR1 is LGHNA, CDR2 YNFKEQ. V was clipped by 3 bases and J by 1 base; unmatched bases: 6. CDR3 nucleotides: TGTGCCAGCAGCCACCCACTAGCGGGAGAGGGCACAGATACGCAGTATTTT. Its protein is CASSHPLAGEGTDTQYF.

The rearrangement joins TRBV10-3 to TRBJ2-2; TRBD1 matches 7 bases. CDR3 size: 13 residues. V lost 7 bases and J lost 6; bases outside the gene matches: 5. Germline CDR1 and CDR2: ENHRY and SYGVKD. CDR3: CAITRDSPGELFF. The CDR3 coding sequence is TGTGCCATCACTCGGGACAGTCCCGGGGAGCTGTTTTTT.

In its sample, this clonotype was seen many times. The gene calls are TRBV7-3 and TRBJ1-1; TRBD1 is a possible D gene (5 bases). Germline values: CDR1 SGHTA, CDR2 FQGTGA. V was trimmed by 5 bases and J by 0 bases, leaving 16 bases between them. This CDR3 spans 16 amino acids. The CDR3 loop is CASSRDRHTMNTEAFF. As DNA, the CDR3 is TGTGCCAGCAGCCGGGACCGCCATACGATGAACACTGAAGCTTTCTTT.

This clonotype was seen a handful of times. The genes are TRBV6-1 and TRBJ2-6, with D unresolved. The CDR3 consists of 17 residues. Germline values: CDR1 MNHNS, CDR2 SASEGT. Trimming stripped 1 base from V and 0 bases from J, with 10 bases between. The CDR3 bases are TGTGCCAGCAGTGAAGTAGGATTACTCTCTGGGGCCAACGTCCTGACTTTC. It codes for CASSEVGLLSGANVLTF.

The V call is TRBV5-5, the J call TRBJ2-3; 8 bases map to TRBD2. V shed 2 bases and J 3 bases; nucleotides not matched to a gene: 5. The CDR3 contains 15 residues. CDR1 is SGHKS and CDR2 is YYEKEE in the germline V gene (reference sequence). The chain's CDR3 is CASSFISGATDTQYF. CDR3 in DNA: TGTGCCAGCAGCTTCATTAGCGGGGCTACAGATACGCAGTATTTT.

The chain links TRBV20-1 to TRBJ2-7; TRBD1 matches 10 bases. After removal of 6 bases from V and 1 base from J, the junction contained 6 bases not matched to a gene. The CDR3 consists of 14 residues. Germline V lookup: CDR1 DFQATT, CDR2 SNEGSKA (reference sequence). Written as DNA, the CDR3 is TGCAGTGCCCTGACAGGGGGCTTTTCCTACGAGCAGTACTTC. Residues: CSALTGGFSYEQYF.

This clonotype was seen at least ten times. The V gene is TRBV11-2, the J gene TRBJ2-4, with D perhaps matching TRBD1 (6 bases). The V gene lost 5 bases and the J gene lost 0 bases, with 14 bases spanning the gap. Looked up from germline, CDR1 is SGHAT and CDR2 is FQNNGV. The CDR3 is 16 residues long. CDR3 residues: CASSPDRFLAKNIQYF. The CDR3 DNA is TGTGCCAGCAGCCCAGACAGGTTTCTAGCCAAAAACATTCAGTACTTC.

V usage is TRBV6-2 or TRBV6-3 and J usage is TRBJ1-5; D not resolved. V was trimmed by 6 bases and J by 3 bases, leaving 12 bases between them. CDR1 is MNHEY and CDR2 is SVGEGT in the germline V gene. The CDR3 contains 14 residues. The DNA for the CDR3 is TGTGCCAGCAGCCACCAGGAAAACAATCAGCCCCAGCATTTT. Its protein is CASSHQENNQPQHF.

This clonotype has only a few counts. The V and J genes are TRBV5-1 and TRBJ2-5; TRBD1 matches 7 bases. Unmatched junction bases numbered 17, after V lost 4 bases and J lost 5 bases. The CDR3 is made up of 17 amino acids. Germline V gives CDR1 SGHRS, CDR2 YFSETQ. DNA for the CDR3: TGCGCCAGCAGCAAAGACGGACAGGTCGAAATAGGGGAGACCCAGTACTTC. Its translation is CASSKDGQVEIGETQYF.

At least ten counts were recorded for this clonotype. The chain links TRBV20-1 to TRBJ2-1; 9 positions agree with TRBD2. Germline lookup yields CDR1 DFQATT and CDR2 SNEGSKA (reference sequence). The CDR3 is 14 residues long. V was pared by 1 base and J by 4 bases, with 2 bases of the junction left unmatched. CDR3 DNA: TGCAGTGCTAGAGGACTAGCGGTTTACAATGAGCAGTTCTTC. Protein: CSARGLAVYNEQFF.

In this sample, this clonotype turned up a few times. The V gene is TRBV5-1, the J gene TRBJ2-1; D is undetermined. The length of the CDR3 is 13 residues. From germline, CDR1 is SGHRS and CDR2 YFSETQ. The V and J ends lost 3 bases and 4 bases respectively, with 8 bases between them. CDR3 nucleotide sequence: TGCGCCAGCAGCTCGCCCCAATACAATGAGCAGTTCTTC. Translation: CASSSPQYNEQFF.

This clonotype appeared once. V gene TRBV7-9 combines with J gene TRBJ2-7, with a weak D call TRBD2 (6 bases). The CDR3 consists of 14 residues. Germline V gene sequence: CDR1 SEHNR, CDR2 FQNEAQ (reference sequence). V lost 2 bases and J 7 bases, leaving 15 bases between the germline ends. CDR3: CASSLSGTSEEQYF. The CDR3 nucleotides are TGTGCCAGCAGCTTATCCGGGACTTCTGAAGAGCAGTACTTC.

Ten or more counts support this clonotype. This chain's CDR3 is CASSSRAGVYVTQYF. As DNA, the CDR3 is TGTGCCAGCAGTTCCAGGGCAGGGGTCTATGTGACCCAGTACTTC. The chain recombines TRBV27 with TRBJ2-5; a weak D match, TRBD1 (6 bases). The ends were cut back, 4 bases at V and 7 bases at J, with 19 bases in the middle. This CDR3 has 15 amino acids. Germline V gene sequence: CDR1 MNHEY, CDR2 SMNVEV (reference sequence).

This clonotype came up a few times. This chain links TRBV9 with TRBJ2-3, with 8 nucleotides matching TRBD2. The J segment lost 0 bases and the V segment lost 0 bases, leaving 3 bases of the junction unmatched. The CDR3 extends over 16 amino acids. CDR1 SGDLS and CDR2 YYNGEE come from the germline V gene. CDR3 DNA sequence: TGTGCCAGCAGCGTAGCGGGCGGGGGGAGCACAGATACGCAGTATTTT. Amino acids: CASSVAGGGSTDTQYF. The whole variable domain, filled in from reference TRBV9 and TRBJ2-3, reads DSGVTQTPKHLITATGQRVTLRCSPRSGDLSVYWYQQSLDQGLQFLIQYYNGEERAKGNILERFSAQQFPDLHSELNLSSLELGDSALYFCASSVAGGGSTDTQYFGPGTRLTVL.

The gene calls are TRBV10-1 and TRBJ1-1; D is unclear. Deletions cut 6 bases from V and 7 bases from J, with 15 bases between. The CDR3 has 13 amino acids. Germline V gives CDR1 WNHNN, CDR2 SYGVQD (reference sequence). The CDR3 loop reads CASSREPRGEAFF. CDR3 DNA: TGCGCCAGCAGCCGGGAACCGCGCGGTGAAGCTTTCTTT.

This chain connects TRBV3-1 to TRBJ2-1; 11 nucleotides line up with TRBD2. CDR1 is LGHDT and CDR2 is YNNKEL in the germline V gene (reference sequence). This CDR3 has 13 amino acids. V gave up 4 bases and J gave up 9 bases; unmatched junction bases: 2. CDR3 coding DNA: TGTGCCAGCAGCCCCGGGACTAGCGGTGAGCAGTTCTTC. Protein sequence: CASSPGTSGEQFF.

The V call is TRBV4-1, the J call TRBJ1-5, with D unresolved. Germline loops: CDR1 MGHRA, CDR2 YSYEKL. With 0 bases removed from V and 1 base from J, the gap between germline ends came to 16 bases. The CDR3 is 18 residues long. CDR3 bases: TGCGCCAGCAGCCAAGAAGTCGCAAGGGAGCGAAGCAATCAGCCCCAGCATTTT. Encoded protein: CASSQEVARERSNQPQHF.

Ten or more counts support this clonotype. The chain joins TRBV14 to TRBJ1-3; D is ambiguous. Germline CDR1 reads SGHDN; CDR2 reads FVKESK. V was cut by 4 bases and J by 0 bases, with 10 bases left in between. CDR3 length: 15 residues. The CDR3 nucleotides are TGTGCCAGCAGCCCCCCGGGCGGCTCTGGAAACACCATATATTTT. Translated, it gives CASSPPGGSGNTIYF.

The chain recombines TRBV9 with TRBJ2-7; D is perhaps TRBD1 or TRBD2 (5 bases each). With 0 bases removed from V and 6 bases from J, the gap between germline ends came to 10 bases. In germline, CDR1 is SGDLS, CDR2 YYNGEE. This CDR3 has 13 amino acids. This CDR3 is CASSVVNGAEQYF. The CDR3 DNA is TGTGCCAGCAGCGTAGTCAACGGGGCCGAGCAGTACTTC.

The genes are TRBV6-5 and TRBJ1-3, with no clear D. V was clipped by 4 bases and J by 3 bases, with 7 bases between them. The length of the CDR3 is 13 residues. Germline CDR1 and CDR2: MNHEY and SVGAGI. CDR3 nucleotide sequence: TGTGCCAGCAGTTCCGATTATGGAAACACCATATATTTT. Residues: CASSSDYGNTIYF.